Listed here are 15 T cell receptor beta chains from one sample, sequenced in a study of T cell repertoires and leukemia-associated antigens. In TCRdb, the 5' RACE reads were re-called with MiXCR into one record per CDR3 protein. Here the sample spans roughly 12,000 distinct CDR3 sequences, 35% to 45% being singletons. These receptors' targets are unknown. The sample was CD3+ T cells sorted from blood and cultured. These TCRs come from a female donor in good health.

This clonotype was counted many times. The CDR3 region is CASSRTDGEPDTQYF. CDR3 nucleotides: TGTGCCAGCTCACGGACAGACGGGGAGCCAGATACGCAGTATTTT. J is TRBJ2-3 and V is TRBV18; perhaps TRBD1 as D (6 bases). Trimming pared 4 bases from V and 4 bases from J, leaving 15 bases between. The germline V gene has CDR1 KGHSH and CDR2 LQKENI. The CDR3 totals 15 residues.

This clonotype was recorded at least ten times. V and J are TRBV5-4 and TRBJ1-1; weak D call: TRBD1 (5 bases). This CDR3 spans 14 amino acids. Trimming took 7 bases from V and 5 from J, leaving 18 bases between them. Germline CDR1 and CDR2: SGHNT and YYREEE (reference sequence). CDR3 DNA sequence: TGTGCCAGCTCTAGGGACTCCCTTGGGACTGAAGCTTTCTTT. The encoded protein is CASSRDSLGTEAFF. Full variable domain (remainder filled in from reference TRBV5-4 and TRBJ1-1): ETGVTQSPTHLIKTRGQQVTLRCSSQSGHNTVSWYQQALGQGPQFIFQYYREEENGRGNFPPRFSGLQFPNYSSELNVNALELDDSALYLCASSRDSLGTEAFFGQGTRLTVV.

The genes are TRBV29-1 and TRBJ2-5; 8 bases are shared with TRBD1. Germline trimming cut 4 bases from V and 6 bases from J; bases unmatched to any gene: 10. Germline CDR1 and CDR2: SQVTM and ANQGSEA. The CDR3 runs 14 residues. CDR3: CSVGTGNSPKTQYF. As DNA, the CDR3 is TGCAGCGTTGGGACAGGGAATTCCCCGAAGACCCAGTACTTC.

In its sample, this clonotype is medium-sized. One end of the junction does not line up with germline, which may come from a read error. The chain links TRBV6-5 to TRBJ1-1; D may be TRBD1 (5 bases). Looked up from germline, CDR1 is MNHEY and CDR2 is SVGAGI. This CDR3 is 11 amino acids long. CDR3 in amino acids: CASSYSGVFVF. CDR3 DNA sequence: TGTGCCAGCAGTTACTCGGGGGTCTTCGTTTTT.

This rearrangement joins TRBV24-1 to TRBJ2-3, with 9 bases that match TRBD1. V shed 9 bases, J shed 3 bases, and the junction held 9 bases outside the gene matches. This CDR3 region has 15 residues. CDR1 KGHDR and CDR2 SFDVKD come from the germline V gene. The DNA of the CDR3 is TGTGCCACCGGAGACCCGGGACAGGGAACAGATACGCAGTATTTT. Its translation: CATGDPGQGTDTQYF.

The V gene is TRBV5-3, the J gene TRBJ1-6, with 7 bases identical to TRBD1. TRBV5-3 is recorded as an ORF, its role being uncertain. This CDR3 spans 16 amino acids. The ends lost 4 bases at V and 4 bases at J; junction bases unmatched: 8. The CDR3 region is CARSRGRTGYNSPLHF. The CDR3 DNA sequence: TGTGCCAGAAGCAGAGGACGGACAGGTTATAATTCACCCCTCCACTTT.

The chain employs TRBV15 and TRBJ2-3; 11 bases line up with TRBD2. The CDR3 runs 15 residues. Germline CDR1 and CDR2: LNHNV and YYDKDF (reference sequence). With 5 bases clipped from V and 6 bases from J, the junction kept 7 bases outside the gene matches. The CDR3 sequence: CATSGTTSGSDTQYF. CDR3 bases: TGTGCCACCAGCGGAACAACTAGCGGGAGCGATACGCAGTATTTT.

Turning to this clonotype: This CDR3 fails to terminate in the conserved phenylalanine or tryptophan, so it likely reflects a read error. Because the CDR3's place on the DNA is in doubt, the DNA is left out and the CDR3 is given as listed by TCRdb. The V gene is TRBV29-1, the J gene TRBJ2-5; TRBD1, as called in the table, went unchecked against the DNA. Germline values: CDR1 SQVTM, CDR2 ANQGSEA. The CDR3 spans 14 amino acids, including both terminal residues. CDR3 amino acids: CSGGRGLSQETQCI.

The V gene is TRBV7-3, the J gene TRBJ2-2; 11 positions agree with TRBD2. From germline, CDR1 is SGHTA and CDR2 FQGTGA. V trimming: 2 bases; J trimming: 7 bases; junction bases outside the gene matches: 9. The length of the CDR3 is 17 residues. The CDR3, as DNA: TGTGCCAGCAGCTTAGATCCACTAGCGGGAGTTGGCGGGGAGCTGTTTTTT. Its translation is CASSLDPLAGVGGELFF.

This clonotype was seen only a few times. A read error is likely, as this CDR3 ends without the conserved phenylalanine or tryptophan. The chain couples TRBV29-1 to TRBJ2-1; D not certain. The V and J ends lost 7 bases and 0 bases respectively, with 22 bases between them. CDR1 is SQVTM and CDR2 is ANQGSEA in the germline V gene. This CDR3 spans 17 amino acids. CDR3: CSDTSLVPRSSYNEQFL. DNA of the CDR3: TGCAGCGACACATCGCTGGTTCCCCGGAGCTCCTACAATGAGCAGTTCCTC.

This clonotype was counted between two and nine times. This chain connects TRBV4-3 to TRBJ1-5; no clear D gene. Germline CDR1 is LGHNA and CDR2 is YSLEER. There are 13 residues in the CDR3. V lost 0 bases and J 4 bases, leaving 4 bases between the germline ends. CDR3 bases: TGCGCCAGCAGCCAAGATGGAAATCAGCCCCAGCATTTT. Translating it yields CASSQDGNQPQHF.

CDR3: CSALTSTDTQYF. The CDR3 DNA reads TGCAGTGCTTTGACTAGCACAGATACGCAGTATTTT. This chain uses TRBV20-1 with TRBJ2-3, with no clear D. The V end lost 5 bases, the J end lost 0 bases, and 6 bases lay between the germline ends. The germline CDR1 and CDR2 sequences are DFQATT and SNEGSKA (reference sequence). This CDR3 spans 12 amino acids.

The chain joins TRBV2 to TRBJ2-2; the D gene is possibly TRBD1 (5 bases). CDR3 size: 12 residues. Trimming took 6 bases from V and 8 from J, leaving 10 bases between them. Germline V lookup: CDR1 SNHLY, CDR2 FYNNEI. The CDR3 here is CASRPDSGELFF. The CDR3 region has the DNA TGTGCCAGCAGGCCCGACAGTGGGGAGCTGTTTTTT.

For this clonotype: The junction shows a germline mismatch at one end, possibly a read error. The chain couples TRBV6-5 to TRBJ1-2; no clear D gene. The germline CDR1 and CDR2 sequences are MNHEY and SVGAGI. This CDR3 is 14 amino acids long. CDR3 region: CASRPDGASYGNSF. Here the CDR3 DNA reads TGTGCCAGCAGACCGGACGGCGCCAGTTATGGCAACTCCTTC.

By proportion, this clonotype is medium-sized (0.01 to 0.1%). The chain employs TRBV10-3 and TRBJ2-1; 10 bases map to TRBD2. Germline trimming cut 2 bases from V and 4 bases from J; bases unmatched to any gene: 2. The CDR3 consists of 15 residues. Germline V CDR1 and CDR2: ENHRY, SYGVKD. The CDR3 DNA reads TGTGCCATCAGTGAGCTAGCGGGAGTGTACAATGAGCAGTTCTTC. It specifies CAISELAGVYNEQFF.